One and the same sample provided the 21 T cell receptor beta chains below, sequenced in a study of PD-1 blockade in classical Hodgkin lymphoma. Described time point: cycle 4 day 1 (C4D1), after 5 to 7 weeks of nivolumab. Each of the patients experienced relapse following autologous stem cell transplantation, and their brentuximab vedotin exposure differed. From thawed PBMCs, magnetic negative selection was used to isolate the CD8+ T cells. TCRdb's table, derived via immunoSEQ multiplex PCR, lists solely in-frame clones and lacks some. Among several thousand clones listed, about 65% were seen once. The sequences come from CD8+ T cells from blood, collected before the fourth cycle of nivolumab. These receptor sequences come from a human donor with classical Hodgkin lymphoma.

The chain links TRBV5-1 to TRBJ2-3, with D unclear. The CDR3 consists of 15 residues. Germline CDR1 reads SGHRS; CDR2 reads YFSETQ. The germline V and J ends were trimmed by 1 base and 0 bases, with 9 bases remaining between them. CDR3 in amino acids: CASSLPRSSTDTQYF. The CDR3 DNA is TGCGCCAGCAGCTTGCCCAGGTCTAGCACAGATACGCAGTATTTT.

The J gene is TRBJ2-3, the V gene TRBV7-6; the D gene could be TRBD1 or TRBD2 (5 bases each). Germline V CDR1 and CDR2: SGHVS, FNYEAQ. The V and J ends lost 8 bases and 0 bases respectively, with 6 bases between them. There are 12 residues in the CDR3. CDR3 region: CASGDSTDTQYF. The CDR3 bases are TGTGCCAGCGGGGACAGCACAGATACGCAGTATTTT.

The chain carries TRBV27 and TRBJ2-7; D remains unclear. V gave up 6 bases and J gave up 2 bases, with 11 bases separating them. The CDR3 contains 13 residues. Germline CDR1 and CDR2: MNHEY and SMNVEV (reference sequence). Here the CDR3 DNA reads TGTGCCAGCAGCGAATACCTTACCTACGAGCAGTACTTC. Translated: CASSEYLTYEQYF.

The chain is built from TRBV6-5 and TRBJ1-1; TRBD1 is a possible D gene (5 bases). The length of the CDR3 is 13 residues. Between the trimmed V and J ends, which lost 0 bases and 11 bases, there was a span of 13 bases. CDR1 and CDR2 from the germline V gene are MNHEY and SVGAGI. The CDR3 loop reads CASSYSREGRAFF. CDR3 coding DNA: TGTGCCAGCAGTTACTCGAGGGAGGGGAGGGCTTTCTTT.

The V call is TRBV10-2, the J call TRBJ1-1; D perhaps matches TRBD1 (5 bases). Germline loops: CDR1 WSHSY, CDR2 SAAADI. The CDR3 is made up of 17 amino acids. V was cut by 0 bases and J by 4 bases, with 18 bases left in between. The CDR3 region is CASSESTGRSESTEAFF. In DNA, the CDR3 is TGCGCCAGCAGTGAGTCGACGGGGCGATCGGAGAGCACTGAAGCTTTCTTT.

V and J are TRBV10-1 and TRBJ2-1; 10 bases fit TRBD2. The junction had 5 bases not matched to a gene; V was cut back by 6 bases and J by 3 bases. Germline V lookup: CDR1 WNHNN, CDR2 SYGVQD (reference sequence). The CDR3 loop spans 15 amino acids. CDR3 in DNA: TGCGCCAGCAGCTCCGGACTAGCGGACTACAATGAGCAGTTCTTC. Its translation is CASSSGLADYNEQFF.

This sequence joins TRBV5-1 and TRBJ2-7; 7 bases match TRBD2. J was trimmed by 0 bases and V by 0 bases; bases with no gene match: 3. The CDR3 runs to 15 residues. CDR1 and CDR2 from the germline V gene are SGHRS and YFSETQ. The CDR3 nucleotides read TGCGCCAGCAGCTTGGCCGGGACTATCTCCTACGAGCAGTACTTC. It yields the protein CASSLAGTISYEQYF. Looking up the rest from reference TRBV5-1 and TRBJ2-7 gives the full variable domain: KAGVTQTPRYLIKTRGQQVTLSCSPISGHRSVSWYQQTPGQGLQFLFEYFSETQRNKGNFPGRFSGRQFSNSRSEMNVSTLELGDSALYLCASSLAGTISYEQYFGPGTRLTVT.

About this clone itself: The germline gene is not matched at one end of the junction; a read error may be the cause. This chain joins TRBV7-8 and TRBJ2-3; TRBD1 might be the D (6 bases). The length of the CDR3 is 11 residues. Germline values: CDR1 SGHVS, CDR2 FQNEAQ. CDR3 nucleotide sequence: TGTGCCAGCAGCTTAGCGGGGGCTCAGATCTTT. Residues: CASSLAGAQIF.

The rearrangement uses TRBV2 and TRBJ2-7; 14 bases are a match to TRBD2. With V trimmed by 8 bases and J by 2 bases, 2 bases remained unmatched. Per germline, CDR1 SNHLY and CDR2 FYNNEI. The CDR3 length is 14 residues. The DNA of the CDR3 is TGTGCCAGCGGGACTAGCGGGAGCACCTACGAGCAGTACTTC. Translated, it gives CASGTSGSTYEQYF. Complete variable domain (other parts from reference TRBV2 and TRBJ2-7): EPEVTQTPSHQVTQMGQEVILRCVPISNHLYFYWYRQILGQKVEFLVSFYNNEISEKSEIFDDQFSVERPDGSNFTLKIRSTKLEDSAMYFCASGTSGSTYEQYFGPGTRLTVT.

The chain has TRBV10-2 and TRBJ2-6, with a possible D match to TRBD2 (5 bases). Deletions cut 2 bases from V and 4 bases from J, with 12 bases between. CDR3 length: 16 amino acids. The germline gives CDR1 WSHSY, CDR2 SAAADI. In DNA form, the CDR3 reads TGCGCCAGCAGTGAGACTAGGGTGAAGGGGGCCAACGTCCTGACTTTC. Translation gives CASSETRVKGANVLTF.

Judged by abundance, this clone is large. The chain uses TRBV27 and TRBJ2-1, with D possibly being TRBD1 (6 bases). Germline V gives CDR1 MNHEY, CDR2 SMNVEV (reference sequence). The CDR3 loop spans 15 amino acids. V was pared by 2 bases and J by 7 bases, with 15 bases between. CDR3 DNA: TGTGCCAGCAGTTTAGGACAGACCCGCCCGAATGAGCAGTTCTTC. It yields the protein CASSLGQTRPNEQFF.

CDR3 nucleotides: TGTGCCACCCAGGACAGGGGGCGATGGGACACTGAAGCTTTCTTT. It codes for CATQDRGRWDTEAFF. The chain couples TRBV19 to TRBJ1-1; 11 positions agree with TRBD1. In germline, CDR1 is LNHDA, CDR2 SQIVND (reference sequence). The J segment lost 3 bases and the V segment lost 10 bases, leaving 10 bases of the junction unmatched. The CDR3 spans 15 residues.

This chain joins TRBV27 and TRBJ2-7, with D perhaps TRBD1 (5 bases). CDR1 MNHEY and CDR2 SMNVEV come from the germline V gene (reference sequence). This CDR3 is built from 14 residues. Trimming shortened V by 2 bases and J by 6 bases, and 14 bases separated the two germline ends. The CDR3 DNA is TGTGCCAGCAGTTTACCAGGGTCGTTAGGCGAGCAGTACTTC. Translating gives CASSLPGSLGEQYF.

The chain recombines TRBV11-2 with TRBJ2-6; D remains unclear. Germline values: CDR1 SGHAT, CDR2 FQNNGV. The CDR3 is 18 residues long. Deletions cut 4 bases from V and 15 bases from J, with 31 bases between. In DNA, the CDR3 is TGTGCCAGCAGCTCTGTGTCAACAGCAACAAAGTCGGGCCAACGCCTGACTTTC. It codes for CASSSVSTATKSGQRLTF.

This chain links TRBV5-1 with TRBJ2-7, with D possibly called TRBD1 or TRBD2 (5 bases each). Germline V gene data show CDR1 as SGHRS and CDR2 as YFSETQ. The CDR3 is 13 residues long. V lost 4 bases to trimming and J lost 0 bases, with 8 bases between them. In nucleotides, the CDR3 is TGCGCCAGCAGCGAGGGGTTCTCCTACGAGCAGTACTTC. This translates into CASSEGFSYEQYF.

This sequence joins TRBV7-9 and TRBJ2-3; no reliable D call. The CDR3 contains 13 residues. Germline V gene data show CDR1 as SEHNR and CDR2 as FQNEAQ (reference sequence). The V gene lost 2 bases and the J gene lost 2 bases, with 5 bases spanning the gap. Written as DNA, the CDR3 is TGTGCCAGCAGCTTATCCTCCACAGATACGCAGTATTTT. Translated, it gives CASSLSSTDTQYF.

For the CDR3, the DNA is TGTGCCAGCAGCCAAGATACAGGGTACGCAGATACGCAGTATTTT. Translating it yields CASSQDTGYADTQYF. The V gene is TRBV14, the J gene TRBJ2-3; D is perhaps TRBD1 (6 bases). V was shortened by 0 bases and J by 4 bases, with 11 bases between the two germline ends. Looked up from germline, CDR1 is SGHDN and CDR2 is FVKESK. The CDR3 is 15 residues long.

The V gene is TRBV4-1, the J gene TRBJ2-1; TRBD1 agrees at 9 bases. Germline CDR1 MGHRA, CDR2 YSYEKL. V gave up 0 bases and J gave up 6 bases; unmatched junction bases: 9. The CDR3 length is 17 residues. The CDR3 nucleotides are TGCGCCAGCAGCCAAGAGGGCGGGACAGGGTCTTTCAATGAGCAGTTCTTC. It codes for CASSQEGGTGSFNEQFF.

This rearrangement joins TRBV5-4 to TRBJ2-1, with D tentatively TRBD2 (5 bases). CDR3 length: 17 residues. Germline CDR1 is SGHNT and CDR2 is YYREEE (reference sequence). Trimming cost V 1 base and J 1 base, with 15 bases left between them. CDR3 nucleotides: TGTGCCAGCAGCTTGTTTGAGAGCGGCCCTTCCTACAATGAGCAGTTCTTC. Translation gives CASSLFESGPSYNEQFF.

Only one count was recorded for this clone. The gene calls are TRBV29-1 and TRBJ1-1; D is uncertain. This CDR3 region has 11 residues. Trimming removed 0 bases at V and 7 bases at J, with 6 bases between. Germline V gene data show CDR1 as SQVTM and CDR2 as ANQGSEA. The CDR3 protein is CSVEEGGEAFF. The CDR3 DNA follows: TGCAGCGTTGAAGAGGGCGGTGAAGCTTTCTTT.

This clone was found a few times. The chain links TRBV27 to TRBJ2-3; 11 bases agree with TRBD2. The V segment lost 7 bases and the J segment 6 bases; nucleotides outside the gene matches: 12. CDR3 length: 16 amino acids. The germline V gene encodes CDR1 MNHEY and CDR2 SMNVEV (reference sequence). CDR3 nucleotides: TGTGCCAGCACGGCCGTAGCGGGAGGGCCGGGGGATACGCAGTATTTT. Translated: CASTAVAGGPGDTQYF.